These T cell receptor beta chains were read from a single sample in a study of blood T cell repertoires in COVID-19. Sequencing was performed with immunoSEQ multiplex PCR; in TCRdb, only in-frame clones are kept and a portion is missing. The repertoire holds hundreds of thousands of clones, with about 90% as singletons. Sequencing was done on a sample of peripheral blood. The receptor set was obtained from a woman in her 70s with COVID-19, enrolled during active disease. Both conserved end residues are trimmed from each CDR3. The order of the fields is clone size, V gene, J gene, CDR3 protein. The size of a clone is reported for some rows only, either as once, few or many, or as a class for expanded clones.

NA	TRBV5-6	TRBJ2-4	ASSLAREDIQY
NA	TRBV12-5	TRBJ1-1	ASGPQVMTEAF
NA	TRBV11-3	TRBJ2-2	ASSLDRGTGELF
NA	TRBV11-3	TRBJ2-7	ASSPGVVFYEQY
NA	TRBV29-1	TRBJ2-1	SVDSRLAEGNEQF
NA	TRBV10-2	TRBJ2-7	ASSDTAGYEQY
few	TRBV18	TRBJ2-6	ASSPPFTGAGANVLT
few	TRBV27	TRBJ1-2	ASSLRTGQNYGYT
NA	TRBV28	TRBJ1-3	ASSLLTPNSGNTIY
NA	TRBV6-5	TRBJ1-2	ASSYEGRGYGYT
NA	TRBV30	TRBJ1-2	AWTDLEGAYGYT
NA	TRBV2	TRBJ2-1	ASHSGGAYNEQF
NA	TRBV5-6	TRBJ2-1	ASSPAASGGEQF
NA	TRBV13	TRBJ2-1	ASSSLSYNEQF
NA	TRBV9	TRBJ2-7	ASSVAGSYEQY
NA	TRBV6-1	TRBJ2-3	ASSDAALSTDTQY
NA	TRBV9	TRBJ1-6	ASSVGGANSPLH
NA	TRBV24-1	TRBJ1-2	ATSDPGTEHGYT
NA	TRBV30	TRBJ1-6	AWALGGYNSPLH
NA	TRBV28	TRBJ1-3	ASTLGGVDTIY
few	TRBV4-1	TRBJ2-2	ASRVPGLAGPNTGELF
NA	TRBV24-1	TRBJ2-3	ATSDWFRDTQY
once	TRBV27	TRBJ2-1	ASSSPLLAGGRNEQF
NA	TRBV7-2	TRBJ2-7	ASSLAGWHEQY
NA	TRBV7-2	TRBJ1-2	ASSLTSNYGYT
NA	TRBV6-5	TRBJ1-1	ATGGGYTEAF
NA	TRBV11-2	TRBJ2-1	ASSLVLGAGPYNEQF
once	TRBV5-4	TRBJ1-2	ASTPSARGNYGYT
NA	TRBV5-4	TRBJ2-3	ASSLRLADTDTQY
once	TRBV7-2	TRBJ1-5	ASSVGQGSGQPQH
NA	TRBV7-9	TRBJ2-7	ASSSWTVSYEQY
NA	TRBV27	TRBJ2-1	ASTVGTGGDNEQF
once	TRBV28	TRBJ2-7	ASSSWTVPYEQY
NA	TRBV6-7	TRBJ2-7	ASSQRPLLSTGRGEQY
NA	TRBV5-6	TRBJ2-3	ASSLDGTSTDTQY
NA	TRBV28	TRBJ1-2	ASSWAQRSQGYT
NA	TRBV24-1	TRBJ1-2	ATSDLPGRGLGGYT
NA	TRBV5-1	TRBJ1-2	ASSLHQGQNYGYT
NA	TRBV4-3	TRBJ2-7	ASSPGRGYEQY
NA	TRBV5-1	TRBJ1-1	ASTREGTEAF
many	TRBV5-6	TRBJ2-3	ASSLRQTSTDTQY
NA	TRBV6-5	TRBJ1-5	ASRPTGDGNQPQH
NA	TRBV19	TRBJ2-1	ASSTWGGLNEQF
NA	TRBV19	TRBJ1-5	ASSYSGYNQPQH
NA	TRBV27	TRBJ1-6	ASSHTNRGLSYNSPLH
NA	TRBV6-5	TRBJ2-5	ASSRTGQETQY
NA	TRBV27	TRBJ2-3	ASSEGPGGGTDTQY
NA	TRBV10-1	TRBJ2-7	ASSAGGGYEQY
NA	TRBV5-1	TRBJ1-2	ASSLEPEHYGYT
NA	TRBV7-2	TRBJ1-1	ASSFRTAPEAF
NA	TRBV5-1	TRBJ1-4	ASSLDGGTNEKLF
NA	TRBV5-1	TRBJ2-5	ASTLRGPETQY
NA	TRBV6-5	TRBJ2-2	ASVNRDRVGGELF
NA	TRBV7-9	TRBJ1-1	AIGWTEAF
once	TRBV24-1	TRBJ2-7	ATSAPRTGGCYEQY
once	TRBV5-1	TRBJ2-7	ASSLGHLSSYEQY
NA	TRBV3-1/TRBV3-2	TRBJ2-3	ASSQDLAADTQY